This T cell receptor (beta chain) came from a study of blood T cell repertoires in COVID-19. CDR1 and CDR2 from the germline V gene are GTSNPN and SVGIG (reference sequence). The V gene end was trimmed by 8 bases and the J gene end by 2 bases; junction bases not matched to a gene: 6. This CDR3 is 13 amino acids long. Profiled with immunoSEQ multiplex PCR; TCRdb holds only in-frame clones, not every one. The data show roughly 190,000 clones, approximately 79% seen once. This clonotype was sampled from a young man with active or convalescent COVID-19. The sequenced material came from peripheral blood. The gene calls are TRBV30 and TRBJ1-3, with 7 bases aligning to TRBD1. DNA for the CDR3: TGTGCCAGAGAAACAGGGGCTGGAAACACCATATATTTT. Amino acids: CARETGAGNTIYF.